Listed below are T cell receptor beta chains from one sample, sequenced in a study of T-cell memory formation after mild COVID-19. From the 5' RACE reads, TCRdb called clonotypes with MiXCR, one entry per CDR3 protein. The sample has some 340,000 distinct CDR3 sequences, 10% to 15% seen once. The sequenced sample was PBMCs or a T cell subset sorted from them (not recorded which). The receptors were gathered from a man aged 18-30 years who had mild COVID-19 (a few samples of this study predate the infection). Cell type and time point are not known. Each CDR3 is given with its conserved first and last residue. The D gene is left open where the match is weak. Clone size is stated in some rows and not others, as once, few, many or a class when expanded.

V gene: TRBV20-1
clone size: .
D gene: .
J gene: TRBJ1-5
CDR3 protein: CSAPHGGRLNQPQHF
CDR3 DNA: TGCAGTGCTCCCCACGGTGGGCGCCTCAATCAGCCCCAGCATTTT

V gene: TRBV4-3
clone size: .
D gene: .
J gene: TRBJ2-1
CDR3 protein: CASSQDQRPAYNEQFF
CDR3 DNA: TGCGCCAGCAGCCAAGACCAGAGACCAGCCTACAATGAGCAGTTCTTC

V gene: TRBV2
clone size: .
D gene: .
J gene: TRBJ1-3
CDR3 protein: CASSYRVGNTIYF
CDR3 DNA: TGTGCCAGCAGCTACAGGGTTGGAAACACCATATATTTT

V gene: TRBV20-1
clone size: .
D gene: TRBD1
J gene: TRBJ1-2
CDR3 protein: CSARAPAGTESGYTF
CDR3 DNA: TGCAGTGCTAGAGCCCCAGCCGGGACAGAATCTGGCTACACCTTC

V gene: TRBV29-1
clone size: .
D gene: TRBD2
J gene: TRBJ2-1
CDR3 protein: CSATSGGPNEQFF
CDR3 DNA: TGCAGCGCAACTAGCGGGGGGCCCAATGAGCAGTTCTTC

V gene: TRBV5-1
clone size: many
D gene: TRBD1
J gene: TRBJ1-1
CDR3 protein: CASSPGTGLWDTEAFF
CDR3 DNA: TGCGCCAGCAGCCCGGGGACAGGTCTTTGGGACACTGAAGCTTTCTTT

V gene: TRBV12-3/TRBV12-4
clone size: once
D gene: .
J gene: TRBJ1-2
CDR3 protein: CASSLSGLGGGYTF
CDR3 DNA: TGTGCCAGCAGTTTATCCGGCCTTGGAGGTGGCTACACCTTC

V gene: TRBV6-6
clone size: few
D gene: .
J gene: TRBJ1-1
CDR3 protein: CASSYGWNTEAFF
CDR3 DNA: TGTGCCAGCAGTTATGGCTGGAACACTGAAGCTTTCTTT

V gene: TRBV20-1
clone size: few
D gene: .
J gene: TRBJ1-2
CDR3 protein: CSARGGGYTF
CDR3 DNA: TGCAGTGCTAGGGGGGGTGGCTACACCTTC

V gene: TRBV24-1
clone size: few
D gene: .
J gene: TRBJ2-6
CDR3 protein: CATSRSGANVLTF
CDR3 DNA: TGTGCCACCAGTCGCTCTGGGGCCAACGTCCTGACTTTC

V gene: TRBV7-9
clone size: .
D gene: .
J gene: TRBJ2-3
CDR3 protein: CASSLDSESTDTQYF
CDR3 DNA: TGTGCCAGCAGCTTAGATAGCGAGAGCACAGATACGCAGTATTTT

V gene: TRBV4-1
clone size: few
D gene: .
J gene: TRBJ2-5
CDR3 protein: CASSRGQSTGTQYF
CDR3 DNA: TGCGCCAGCAGCCGCGGACAGTCGACAGGGACCCAGTACTTC

V gene: TRBV12-3/TRBV12-4
clone size: few
D gene: .
J gene: TRBJ1-2
CDR3 protein: CASSPRRSNYGYTF
CDR3 DNA: TGTGCCAGCAGTCCACGAAGATCAAACTATGGCTACACCTTC

V gene: TRBV20-1
clone size: .
D gene: .
J gene: TRBJ2-2
CDR3 protein: CSAGRDFGELFF
CDR3 DNA: TGCAGTGCTGGCAGGGATTTCGGGGAGCTGTTTTTT

V gene: TRBV10-3
clone size: .
D gene: TRBD1
J gene: TRBJ1-1
CDR3 protein: CAISERGQGPTEAFF
CDR3 DNA: TGTGCCATCAGTGAGAGGGGACAGGGGCCCACTGAAGCTTTCTTT

V gene: TRBV6-1
clone size: few
D gene: .
J gene: TRBJ1-1
CDR3 protein: CASMSSKNTEAFF
CDR3 DNA: TGTGCCAGCATGTCGAGTAAGAACACTGAAGCTTTCTTT

V gene: TRBV4-2
clone size: few
D gene: .
J gene: TRBJ1-2
CDR3 protein: CASSQQRRGAYGYTF
CDR3 DNA: TGTGCCAGCAGCCAACAGAGGAGGGGGGCGTATGGCTACACCTTC

V gene: TRBV7-6
clone size: few
D gene: .
J gene: TRBJ1-1
CDR3 protein: CASSLSLTNTEAFF
CDR3 DNA: TGTGCCAGCAGCTTATCCCTCACCAACACTGAAGCTTTCTTT

V gene: TRBV10-1
clone size: .
D gene: .
J gene: TRBJ2-5
CDR3 protein: CASSDGVWETQYF
CDR3 DNA: TGCGCCAGCAGTGACGGCGTTTGGGAGACCCAGTACTTC

V gene: TRBV4-2
clone size: few
D gene: .
J gene: TRBJ1-1
CDR3 protein: CASSQDLSAGRANTEAFF
CDR3 DNA: TGTGCCAGCAGCCAAGATCTTTCAGCTGGACGGGCGAACACTGAAGCTTTCTTT

V gene: TRBV4-3
clone size: once
D gene: TRBD2
J gene: TRBJ2-3
CDR3 protein: CASSERTSGGVSDTQYF
CDR3 DNA: TGCGCCAGCAGCGAACGGACTAGCGGGGGGGTGTCTGATACGCAGTATTTT

V gene: TRBV5-6
clone size: .
D gene: .
J gene: TRBJ2-3
CDR3 protein: CASRETGGTDTQYF
CDR3 DNA: TGTGCCAGCAGGGAGACGGGGGGCACAGATACGCAGTATTTT

V gene: TRBV5-1
clone size: many
D gene: .
J gene: TRBJ2-5
CDR3 protein: CASSEQSAQPETQYF
CDR3 DNA: TGCGCCAGCAGCGAGCAGTCGGCGCAGCCAGAGACCCAGTACTTC

V gene: TRBV7-2
clone size: few
D gene: TRBD2
J gene: TRBJ2-1
CDR3 protein: CASSLWSTSGDVYNEQFF
CDR3 DNA: TGTGCCAGCAGCTTATGGTCGACTAGCGGGGATGTCTACAATGAGCAGTTCTTC

V gene: TRBV7-9
clone size: many
D gene: .
J gene: TRBJ2-3
CDR3 protein: CASSLFIRTDTQYF
CDR3 DNA: TGTGCCAGCAGCTTATTCATTCGCACAGATACGCAGTATTTT

V gene: TRBV7-2
clone size: few
D gene: .
J gene: TRBJ2-7
CDR3 protein: CASSSPLDYEQYF
CDR3 DNA: TGTGCCAGCAGCTCACCCCTGGACTACGAGCAGTACTTC